This TCR beta chain was sequenced in a study of T cell repertoires in urothelial bladder cancer. Study results and limitations: Infiltrating lymphocytes: median 2% in carcinoma versus about 12% in benign specimens. In carcinoma specimens, a single clone made up to about 15% of infiltrating lymphocytes.

About this clone itself: Its antigen is unidentified.

Clones were read by immunoSEQ multiplex PCR, and TCRdb kept only the in-frame ones, dropping some. The sample records 9,000 to 13,000 clones, 68% being singletons. V lost 0 bases, J lost 7 bases, and 10 bases lay in between. The CDR3 totals 13 residues. Germline CDR1 is SGHDN and CDR2 is FVKESK. The receptor was isolated from a human donor with a benign inflammatory bladder lesion. What was sequenced was tumor-infiltrating cells from bladder cancer. The chain joins TRBV14 to TRBJ2-7; TRBD1 might be the D (6 bases). The CDR3 loop is CASSQDWQGEQYF. The CDR3 DNA is TGTGCCAGCAGCCAAGATTGGCAGGGGGAGCAGTACTTC.